This T cell receptor (beta chain) came from a study of breast tumors, draining lymph nodes, adjacent tissues. Samples came from axillary lymph nodes draining the breast cancer. TCRdb called the multiplex PCR reads again in MiXCR, with one record for every CDR3 protein. The table shows around 290,000 distinct CDR3 sequences, with 30% occurring only once. This clonotype was seen at least ten times. The J segment lost 4 bases and the V segment lost 4 bases, leaving 3 bases of the junction unmatched. Germline CDR1 reads SGHRS; CDR2 reads YFSETQ. CDR3 length equals 15 residues. Sequences were obtained from axillary lymph node tissue. This sequence joins TRBV5-1 and TRBJ2-1, with TRBD1 matching over 12 bases. The origin of this receptor is a female donor with breast cancer. Some clones in this sample may be carry-over from other donors' samples. The CDR3 DNA reads TGCGCCAGCAGCAGGGACAGGGGGCAATACAATGAGCAGTTCTTC. It yields the protein CASSRDRGQYNEQFF.